The entry below describes one T cell receptor beta chain. Antigen unknown. The CDR3 has 14 amino acids. V trimming: 6 bases; J trimming: 4 bases; junction bases outside the gene matches: 6. Germline V gives CDR1 SGHTA, CDR2 FQGNSA. Sequenced by immunoSEQ multiplex PCR; TCRdb stores in-frame clones only, minus some. The sample shows more than 15,000 clones, 73% of them seen only once. These data are taken from a study of somatic mutations in cytotoxic T cells in rheumatoid arthritis. Study-level information: Among the T-cell populations stained with V beta antibodies, some were separated by flow sorting at nearly 100% purity, including V beta1+ cells whose TCRB was sequenced.

Recruitment of healthy controls drew on blood donors, who had a median age of roughly 50 years (range about 21-70) and were over 50% female. Study results and caveats: Comparison of CD8+ T-cell clonality between rheumatoid arthritis patients and age-matched healthy controls yielded no significant difference.

Sequences were obtained from CD8+ T cells sorted from blood. The genes are TRBV7-2 and TRBJ2-1, with TRBD2 matching 7 bases. This TCR was sampled from a woman in her sixties in good health. The CDR3 nucleotides read TGTGCCAGCAGGTCGGGACTATCATACAATGAGCAGTTCTTC. Translating gives CASRSGLSYNEQFF.